This TCR beta chain appears in the sequencing data of a study of cytomegalovirus exposure and HLA in healthy donors (dated by TCRdb to about 2017). The study in broad terms: An earlier analysis of some 620 of the donors reported about 260 Gb of sequence data and around 100 million unique TCR beta sequences obtained from about 200 million T cells. Approximately 300 gigabases of sequencing data and 70 million to 85 million unique TCR sequences were included in an early release covering around 650 HLA-typed donors. The genetic ancestry cluster associated with self-reported Caucasian donors included 70% to 85% of the 398 genotyped donors. The study aimed to test whether cataloging public T cell receptors could reveal signatures of past pathogen exposure. The study profiled the T cell repertoires of hundreds of subjects by immunosequencing and related them to cytomegalovirus serostatus. In addition to the first cohort of roughly 700 subjects, a separate validation cohort of approximately 120 different subjects was used. High-throughput TCR immunosequencing, statistical association of individual TCRs with disease status, and machine learning were combined to predict cytomegalovirus infection status. In a later analysis, previously published TCR beta repertoires from some 640 donors were re-analyzed and high-resolution HLA genotyping was added so that TCR occurrence patterns could be studied. Rather than drawing on any new phenotypic data, the later analysis identified candidate immune exposures from TCR beta sequences and the way those sequences occurred across donors. To decide whether each TCR beta V gene segment behaved as functional or pseudogenic, an earlier analysis of approximately 600 of the donors relied on high-throughput TCR beta sequencing. Donor age, sex, ethnicity and CMV serostatus were collected together with the repertoire data. A later genetic analysis used genome-wide SNP genotypes for about 65% of the roughly 700 donors, treating that subset as a discovery cohort. All discovery cohort repertoires had been generated on a single sequencing platform. HLA typing included class I and class II loci at four-digit resolution. The number of typed donors differed by locus: roughly 629-630 for A, B, C, DRB1 and DQB1; roughly 510 for DQA1; fewer than 610 for DPA1; and some 430 for DPB1. Several DR-DQ haplotypes were treated as single units for association and clustering because of strong linkage in the cohort. Across some 400 genotyped donors of the cohort, an average of 235,054 unique TCR beta nucleotide sequences per donor were sequenced, and around 20% of those sequences were non-productive. Here is what the overall study found, with its caveats: Compared with equally common non-associated chains, HLA-associated TCR beta chains in a later analysis were more clonally expanded and had lower generation probabilities. Linkage disequilibrium might explain the correlated functional status among segregating V segments, but an unknown experimental factor could not be ruled out. A later analysis reported that several top co-occurrence clusters appeared linked to parvovirus B19, influenza, CMV and Epstein-Barr virus. A further reported finding was that TCR beta sequences accurately predicted the HLA-A and HLA-B alleles for most subjects in the first cohort. In an earlier analysis of 587 of the donors, most TCR beta V segments appeared in productive rearrangements about 87% or about 30% of the time, broadly matching IMGT annotations. While some public TCRs were present in many individuals, most TCR sequences turned up only very rarely across donors. An association between a missense DCLRE1C variant and V-gene and J-gene trimming of TCR beta chains was found in a later genetic analysis and replicated in an independent cohort. In vitro tests confirmed that three of the cytomegalovirus-associated TCR beta chains recognize cytomegalovirus antigens. In a later analysis, 15,000 to 20,000 TCR beta sequences were associated with specific HLA alleles at a false discovery rate of 0.05. A cluster of highly shared sequence variants was judged likely to be a technical artifact of the sequencing pipeline. The authors suggested that the approach could potentially be generalized to other disease states and immunological phenotypes. HLA typing was unavailable for some donors at each locus, so association tests used only the typed subset. CMV serostatus was the only immune exposure information available for the cohort. Because counts were too low, some 16 rarely observed V segments, including chromosome 9 orphons, were excluded from the earlier analysis of 587 of the donors. According to a later genetic analysis, donors in an Asian-associated ancestry cluster had fewer N-insertions in productive TCRs than the approximately 630-donor mean. Strong co-occurrence of HLA alleles, especially DR and DQ, made assigning TCR associations to individual alleles difficult. Cytomegalovirus status was reported to be diagnosed by the classifier with high specificity and sensitivity in both the original and validation cohorts. Most CMV-associated TCR beta chains appeared to be HLA-restricted in a later analysis, and the HLA associations seemed to be driven largely by CMV exposure. The 87-base-pair reads could not distinguish some IMGT-functional V segments, including TRBV6-2 and TRBV6-3, so those segments were excluded. Roughly uniform sequencing depth across donors was assumed in presence/absence analyses, although this assumption may not hold. In a later analysis, TCR association rates were found to vary across HLA loci, with the most associated TCRs seen for DRB1 alleles and the fewest for HLA-C alleles. Only TCR beta chains were sequenced in this cohort, and the absence of alpha or paired-chain data limited detectable features. The study gave a list of under 200 TCR beta chains associated with cytomegalovirus.

The cohort was made up of 500 to 800 healthy bone marrow donors. At the time of sampling, every cohort member was nominally healthy, though immune exposures that went unrecorded were likely present. CMV serostatus was positive for more than 250 and negative for about half of the roughly 670 cohort members, and was not recorded for this donor. A peripheral blood sample was collected from each donor, and TCR beta sequencing was performed on peripheral blood mononuclear cells. Genomic DNA was extracted from the blood cell samples with the Qiagen DNeasy Blood Extraction Kit. Libraries were made using the immunoSEQ multiplex PCR assay. For the multiplex PCR, a mixture combining 60 forward primers for TCR Vbeta segments and 13 reverse primers for TCR Jbeta segments was used. Amplification of the CDR3 region of rearranged TCR beta genes was performed with a multiplex PCR assay on genomic DNA. The amplified TCR beta libraries were sequenced on the Illumina HiSeq System as 87-base-pair reads. Under the source paper's analysis protocol: Across the 500 to 850 repertoires, a later analysis counted tens of millions of unique TCR beta chains, around 11 million of which were shared by at least two donors. A nearest-neighbor algorithm error-corrected the raw reads and collapsed the reads into unique sequences, merging closely related sequences to remove PCR and sequencing errors. CDR3 sequences were aligned to IMGT reference sequences to assign V, D and J gene segments. For a sequence to be retained, at least a six-nucleotide match to both a V gene segment and a J gene segment was required. A rearrangement counted as productive if the CDR3 had no stop codons and remained in frame with V and J, and every other rearrangement counted as non-productive. CDR3 was defined according to IMGT convention as the region running from the second conserved V-encoded cysteine to the conserved J-encoded phenylalanine. The earlier analysis of about 500 of the donors excluded sequences that lacked an unambiguous match to a single V gene segment. In an earlier analysis of around 600 of the donors, V segments were called functional above 56.7% productive rearrangements and were called segregating when the between-donor standard deviation exceeded 5%. A statistical classification framework was developed to diagnose cytomegalovirus status using the catalog of TCR beta chain sequences. In a later analysis, V and J genes were assigned by comparing TCR nucleotide sequences against IMGT/GENE-DB human TR gene sequences. Using the TCRdist pipeline, a later analysis assigned CDR3 sequences along with most-parsimonious VDJ recombination scenarios. In a later analysis, every TCR beta chain was defined by the combination of its CDR3 amino acid sequence and its V-gene family, and reads without a unique V-gene family were dropped. To address suspected cross-contamination and a sequencing artifact, a later analysis removed 450 to 700 highly shared, low-generation-probability nucleotide sequences. For each public chain, a later analysis derived a clonal expansion index from normalized ranks of inferred template counts within each repertoire. Generation probabilities in a later analysis came from a VDJ recombination model fitted to out-of-frame rearrangements, and those results were checked against IGoR. Hypergeometric tests were used in a later analysis to score TCR-TCR, TCR-HLA and TCR-CMV co-occurrence, with a repertoire-size bias correction applied to the TCR pairs. To estimate false discovery rates, a later analysis permuted the HLA or CMV assignments 20 times. In a later analysis, co-occurring TCRs were grouped with DBSCAN, and TCRdist sequence similarity was added when clustering was performed within HLA-allele-positive subsets. Repertoires with fewer than 30,000 or more than 120,000 public chains were left out of co-occurrence clustering, as were about 5 repertoires with anomalous nucleotide sharing. TCRdb retrieved this table from immuneACCESS and kept in-frame rearrangements only. Not all clones are present; in checked studies, unresolved V genes account for under half, and no reason is known for the remainder. V and J calls and clone size follow that table, whereas D and trimming were derived from the DNA. The sample contains about 68,000 clones, 80% to 90% of them found a single time. Of the sample, around 7% is held by the ten largest clones.

V loses 0 bases at its end and J loses 6 bases; junction bases beyond the gene matches: 2. The CDR3 goes from the cysteine to the phenylalanine over 13 residues. Only CDR3 DNA remains: 39 bases, in frame from the first base. CDR1 SGHRS and CDR2 YFSETQ are derived from the germline V gene. Comment on this clone: Its antigen target is currently unknown. Nothing much larger sits one base from this clone, and base qualities are not available.

This clonotype originated in a human donor in good health. The sample consisted of PBMCs. The rearranged chain carries TRBV5-1 and TRBJ2-7, with 8 junctional bases fitting TRBD1. The nucleotide sequence reads TGCGCCAGCAGCTTGGGACAGGGGCTCGAGCAGTACTTC. It is translated as CASSLGQGLEQYF.